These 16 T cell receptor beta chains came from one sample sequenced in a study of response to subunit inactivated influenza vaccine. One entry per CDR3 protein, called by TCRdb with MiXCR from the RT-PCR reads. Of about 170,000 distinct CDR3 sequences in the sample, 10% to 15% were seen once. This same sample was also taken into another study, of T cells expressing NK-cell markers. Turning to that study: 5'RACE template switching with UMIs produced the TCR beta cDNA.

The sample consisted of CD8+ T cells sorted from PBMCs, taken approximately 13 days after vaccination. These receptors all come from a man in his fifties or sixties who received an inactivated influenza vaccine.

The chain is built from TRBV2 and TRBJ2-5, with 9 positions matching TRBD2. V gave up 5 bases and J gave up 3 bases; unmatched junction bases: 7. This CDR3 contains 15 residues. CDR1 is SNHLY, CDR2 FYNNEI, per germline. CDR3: CASSPGLAGEETQYF. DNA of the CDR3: TGTGCCAGCAGTCCGGGACTAGCAGGGGAAGAGACCCAGTACTTC.

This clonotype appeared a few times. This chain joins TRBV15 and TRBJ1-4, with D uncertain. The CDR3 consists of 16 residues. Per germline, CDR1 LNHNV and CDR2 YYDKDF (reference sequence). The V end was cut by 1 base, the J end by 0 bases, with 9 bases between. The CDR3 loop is CATSRGRIATNEKLFF. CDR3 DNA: TGTGCCACCAGCAGAGGACGGATTGCAACTAATGAAAAACTGTTTTTT.

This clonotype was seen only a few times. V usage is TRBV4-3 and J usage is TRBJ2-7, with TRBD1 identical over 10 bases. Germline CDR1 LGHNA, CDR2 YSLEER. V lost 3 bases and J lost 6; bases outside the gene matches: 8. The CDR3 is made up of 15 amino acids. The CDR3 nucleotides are TGCGCCAGCAGCCAGGACCTTGGGACAGGGGTCGAGCAGTACTTC. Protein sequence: CASSQDLGTGVEQYF.

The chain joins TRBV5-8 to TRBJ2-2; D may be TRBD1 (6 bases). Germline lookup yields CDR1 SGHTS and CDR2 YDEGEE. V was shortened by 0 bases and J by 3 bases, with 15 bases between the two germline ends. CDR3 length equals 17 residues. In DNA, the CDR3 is TGTGCCAGCAGCTTGGAAGATGGTCAGGGGCACACCGGGGAGCTGTTTTTT. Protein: CASSLEDGQGHTGELFF.

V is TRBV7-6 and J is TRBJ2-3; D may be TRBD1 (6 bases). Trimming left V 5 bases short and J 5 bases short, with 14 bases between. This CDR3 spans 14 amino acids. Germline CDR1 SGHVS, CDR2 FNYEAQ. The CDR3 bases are TGTGCCAGCAGCGATCCAACAGGGCAAGATACGCAGTATTTT. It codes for CASSDPTGQDTQYF.

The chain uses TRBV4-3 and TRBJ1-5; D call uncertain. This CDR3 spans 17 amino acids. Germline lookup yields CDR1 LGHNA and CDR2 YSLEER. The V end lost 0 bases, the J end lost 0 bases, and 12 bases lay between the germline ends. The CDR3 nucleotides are TGCGCCAGCAGCCAAGATCTTGTCGGTTATAGCAATCAGCCCCAGCATTTT. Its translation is CASSQDLVGYSNQPQHF.

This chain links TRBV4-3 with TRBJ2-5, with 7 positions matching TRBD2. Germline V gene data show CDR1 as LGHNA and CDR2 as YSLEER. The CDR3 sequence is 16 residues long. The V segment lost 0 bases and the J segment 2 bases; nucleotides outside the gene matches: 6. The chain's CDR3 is CASSQDWGGLQETQYF. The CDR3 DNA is TGCGCCAGCAGCCAAGATTGGGGGGGTTTACAAGAGACCCAGTACTTC.

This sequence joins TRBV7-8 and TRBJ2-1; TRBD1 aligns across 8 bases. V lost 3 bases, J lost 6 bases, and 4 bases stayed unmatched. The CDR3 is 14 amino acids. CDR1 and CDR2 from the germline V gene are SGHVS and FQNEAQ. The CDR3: CASSLGTGLNEQFF. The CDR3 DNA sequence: TGTGCCAGCAGCTTGGGGACAGGTCTCAATGAGCAGTTCTTC.

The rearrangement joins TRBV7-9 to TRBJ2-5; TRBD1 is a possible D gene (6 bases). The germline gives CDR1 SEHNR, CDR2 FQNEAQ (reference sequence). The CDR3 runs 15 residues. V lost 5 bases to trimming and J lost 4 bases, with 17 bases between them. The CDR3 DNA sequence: TGTGCCAGCAGCCTGCCAAACAGGGCTATAGAGACCCAGTACTTC. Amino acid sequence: CASSLPNRAIETQYF. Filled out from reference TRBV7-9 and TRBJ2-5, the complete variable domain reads DTGVSQNPRHKITKRGQNVTFRCDPISEHNRLYWYRQTLGQGPEFLTYFQNEAQLEKSRLLSDRFSAERPKGSFSTLEIQRTEQGDSAMYLCASSLPNRAIETQYFGPGTRLLVL.

CDR3 in DNA: TGCGCCAGTCACAGGGACGGGAACACTGAAGCTTTCTTT. It is translated as CASHRDGNTEAFF. The chain recombines TRBV10-2 with TRBJ1-1; weak D call: TRBD1 (6 bases). V gave up 9 bases and J gave up 1 base, with 12 bases separating them. Germline V gene sequence: CDR1 WSHSY, CDR2 SAAADI. There are 13 residues in the CDR3.

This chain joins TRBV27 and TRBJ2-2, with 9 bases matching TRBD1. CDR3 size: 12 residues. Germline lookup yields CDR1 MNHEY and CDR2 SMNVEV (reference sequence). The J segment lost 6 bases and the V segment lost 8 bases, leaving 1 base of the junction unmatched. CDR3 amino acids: CASGTGSGELFF. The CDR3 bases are TGTGCCAGCGGGACAGGGTCCGGGGAGCTGTTTTTT.

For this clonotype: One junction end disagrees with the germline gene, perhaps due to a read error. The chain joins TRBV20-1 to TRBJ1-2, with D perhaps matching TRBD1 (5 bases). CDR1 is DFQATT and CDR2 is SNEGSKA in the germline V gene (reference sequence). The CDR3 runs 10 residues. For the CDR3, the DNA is TGCAGTGCTAGTCCAGTCGGGGCCCCCTTC. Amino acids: CSASPVGAPF.

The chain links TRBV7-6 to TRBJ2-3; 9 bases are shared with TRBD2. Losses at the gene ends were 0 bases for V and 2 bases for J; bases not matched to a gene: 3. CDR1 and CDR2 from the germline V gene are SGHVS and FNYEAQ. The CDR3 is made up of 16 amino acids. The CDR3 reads CASSLAASGNTDTQYF. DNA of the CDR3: TGTGCCAGCAGCTTAGCGGCTAGCGGGAACACAGATACGCAGTATTTT.

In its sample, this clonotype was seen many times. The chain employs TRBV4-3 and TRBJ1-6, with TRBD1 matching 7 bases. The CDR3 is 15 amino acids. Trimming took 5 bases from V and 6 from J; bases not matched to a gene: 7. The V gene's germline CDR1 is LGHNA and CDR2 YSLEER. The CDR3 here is CASSEGQRLNSPLHF. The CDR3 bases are TGCGCCAGCAGCGAGGGACAGCGACTTAATTCACCCCTCCACTTT.

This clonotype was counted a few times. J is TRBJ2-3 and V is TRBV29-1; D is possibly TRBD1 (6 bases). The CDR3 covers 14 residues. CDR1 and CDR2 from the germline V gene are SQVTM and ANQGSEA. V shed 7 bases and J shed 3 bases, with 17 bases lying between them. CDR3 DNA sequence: TGCAGCGGAGGCAGGGGAAGGGGGACAGATACGCAGTATTTT. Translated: CSGGRGRGTDTQYF.

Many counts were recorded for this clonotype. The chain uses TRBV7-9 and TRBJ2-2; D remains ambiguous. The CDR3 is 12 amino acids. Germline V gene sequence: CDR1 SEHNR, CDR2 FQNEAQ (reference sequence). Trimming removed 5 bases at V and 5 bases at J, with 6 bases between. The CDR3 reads CASSPGTGELFF. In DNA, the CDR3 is TGTGCCAGCAGCCCCGGTACCGGGGAGCTGTTTTTT.